Following are 27 T cell receptor beta chains from one sample sequenced in a study of neurological immune-mediated disorders. MiXCR, run by TCRdb on the 5' RACE reads, gives a single entry per CDR3 protein. The sample lists approximately 40,000 distinct CDR3 sequences, roughly 13% occurring once. Material: PBMCs. The source of these receptors is a female donor in good health.

This clonotype was observed at least ten times. The V and J genes are TRBV21-1 and TRBJ1-1; the table's TRBD1 call for D was not verified on the DNA. TRBV21-1 is shown as a pseudogene. This CDR3 comprises 18 residues. The CDR3 bases are TGTGCCAGCATTCCCAGACGTACCCAGGACCAGGGGAACACTGAAGCTTTCTTT. This encodes CASIPRRTQDQGNTEAFF.

This sequence joins TRBV7-9 and TRBJ1-1, with D perhaps matching TRBD1 (6 bases). CDR3 length: 13 amino acids. V was clipped by 6 bases and J by 3 bases, with 11 bases between them. CDR1 SEHNR and CDR2 FQNEAQ come from the germline V gene (reference sequence). Written as DNA, the CDR3 is TGTGCCAGCAGACGAGGGGGTGACACTGAAGCTTTCTTT. Protein product: CASRRGGDTEAFF.

This clonotype was found many times. The V and J genes are TRBV21-1 and TRBJ2-7; TRBD2 was called by the table and not checked on the DNA. TRBV21-1 is designated a pseudogene. The CDR3 runs 15 residues. CDR3: CASSTGLAASYEQYF. CDR3 bases: TGTGCCAGCAGCACAGGACTAGCGGCCTCCTACGAGCAGTACTTC.

This clonotype was counted many times. The chain employs TRBV12-3 or TRBV12-4 and TRBJ2-7; D not resolved. The ends were cut back, 1 base at V and 2 bases at J, with 6 bases in the middle. The CDR3 spans 13 residues. For the CDR3, the DNA is TGTGCCAGCAGTTTAGATGGGGCCTACGAGCAGTACTTC. Its translation is CASSLDGAYEQYF.

The chain is built from TRBV5-1 and TRBJ2-3; 12 bases map to TRBD2. Trimming removed 3 bases from V and 3 bases from J; junction bases left unmatched: 11. The CDR3 sequence is 18 residues long. Germline V gives CDR1 SGHRS, CDR2 YFSETQ. DNA for the CDR3: TGCGCCAGCAGCTCTCCCGGACTAGCGGGAAGAGATACAGATACGCAGTATTTT. Protein sequence: CASSSPGLAGRDTDTQYF.

This clonotype showed up many times. The chain joins TRBV7-9 to TRBJ2-7; 8 bases map to TRBD2. CDR3 length equals 15 residues. Germline V gene lookup returns CDR1 SEHNR and CDR2 FQNEAQ (reference sequence). V was clipped by 4 bases and J by 1 base; unmatched bases: 6. CDR3 bases: TGTGCCAGCAGCTCGACGGGGGGGCTATCCTACGAGCAGTACTTC. Protein sequence: CASSSTGGLSYEQYF.

The V and J genes are TRBV19 and TRBJ2-5, with 11 bases fitting TRBD2. Germline-derived CDR1 and CDR2 are LNHDA and SQIVND (reference sequence). V lost 6 bases to trimming and J lost 2 bases; unmatched junction nucleotides: 8. The CDR3 extends over 16 amino acids. The CDR3 sequence is CASSIRTSGPQETQYF. CDR3 sequence (DNA): TGTGCCAGTAGCATTAGGACTAGCGGGCCTCAAGAGACCCAGTACTTC.

This clonotype was seen at least ten times. The genes are TRBV5-1 and TRBJ1-2; D is undetermined. The CDR3 totals 15 residues. Germline values: CDR1 SGHRS, CDR2 YFSETQ. The V end was cut by 0 bases, the J end by 3 bases, with 12 bases between. The CDR3 sequence is CASSLEAAGYYGYTF. The CDR3 coding sequence is TGCGCCAGCAGCTTGGAGGCTGCGGGGTACTATGGCTACACCTTC.

This clonotype was found many times. This rearrangement joins TRBV5-6 to TRBJ2-1, with 7 bases fitting TRBD2. V lost 2 bases, J lost 0 bases, and 5 bases stayed unmatched. The CDR3 is 16 amino acids. Germline V gives CDR1 SGHDT, CDR2 YYEEEE. The CDR3 loop is CASSFRGGSSYNEQFF. CDR3 nucleotide sequence: TGTGCCAGCAGCTTTCGGGGCGGGAGCTCCTACAATGAGCAGTTCTTC.

This clonotype was counted at least ten times. The chain couples TRBV5-1 to TRBJ2-7; TRBD1 is a possible D gene (5 bases). The germline V gene has CDR1 SGHRS and CDR2 YFSETQ. Between the trimmed V and J ends, which lost 1 base and 7 bases, there was a span of 18 bases. The CDR3 consists of 15 residues. In nucleotides, the CDR3 is TGCGCCAGCAGCTTGAATACAGGCCCCTTGCGGGAGCAGTACTTC. Amino acids: CASSLNTGPLREQYF.

There are many counts of this clonotype. V usage is TRBV12-3 or TRBV12-4 and J usage is TRBJ1-5; D unresolved. V lost 6 bases to trimming and J lost 0 bases, with 12 bases between them. The CDR3 totals 15 residues. CDR3 residues: CASRKGGDSNQPQHF. The CDR3 nucleotides are TGTGCCAGCAGAAAGGGCGGGGATAGCAATCAGCCCCAGCATTTT.

The sample holds many counts of this clonotype. The junction does not match germline at one end; this may be a read error. V is TRBV2 and J is TRBJ2-5, with TRBD1 matching over 10 bases. There are 15 residues in the CDR3. Germline assignment: CDR1 SNHLY and CDR2 FYNNEI. CDR3 sequence reads: CVSNPTDRGSETQYF. CDR3 DNA: TGTGTCAGCAACCCAACGGACAGGGGGTCAGAGACCCAGTACTTC. Full variable domain (remainder filled in from reference TRBV2 and TRBJ2-5): EPEVTQTPSHQVTQMGQEVILRCVPISNHLYFYWYRQILGQKVEFLVSFYNNEISEKSEIFDDQFSVERPDGSNFTLKIRSTKLEDSAMYFCVSNPTDRGSETQYFGPGTRLLVL.

This clonotype was seen many times. V gene TRBV7-8 combines with J gene TRBJ1-2; tentative D call: TRBD1 (5 bases). V was clipped by 3 bases and J by 7 bases, with 18 bases between them. Germline V gives CDR1 SGHVS, CDR2 FQNEAQ. The CDR3 runs to 15 residues. The chain's CDR3 is CASSLAGTTVGGYTF. Here the CDR3 DNA reads TGTGCCAGCAGCTTGGCCGGGACGACCGTCGGTGGCTACACCTTC.

At least ten counts were recorded for this clonotype. The chain carries TRBV20-1 and TRBJ1-1; D perhaps matches TRBD1 (6 bases). Trimming left V 0 bases short and J 5 bases short, with 10 bases between. CDR1 is DFQATT and CDR2 is SNEGSKA in the germline V gene (reference sequence). The CDR3 spans 13 residues. The CDR3 coding sequence is TGCAGTGCTAGAGATTTAAGGGGGACTGAAGCTTTCTTT. Translation: CSARDLRGTEAFF.

Notes on this clonotype: Being one base from a much bigger clone, this may be a read error. The chain joins TRBV10-3 to TRBJ2-7; D gene unclear. This CDR3 region has 13 residues. Germline V gene sequence: CDR1 ENHRY, CDR2 SYGVKD. The ends were cut back, 6 bases at V and 1 base at J, with 10 bases in the middle. CDR3: CAIRTTDSYEQYF. In nucleotides, the CDR3 is TGTGCCATCAGGACGACGGATTCCTACGAGCAGTACTTC.

This clonotype came up many times. This chain connects TRBV7-2 to TRBJ2-5; D is possibly TRBD1 (5 bases). V lost 3 bases to trimming and J lost 4 bases, with 12 bases between them. CDR1 SGHTA and CDR2 FQGNSA come from the germline V gene. This CDR3 has 14 residues. The CDR3 DNA sequence: TGTGCCAGCAGCTTTCTAGGGGCCGGAGAGACCCAGTACTTC. It translates to CASSFLGAGETQYF.

In this sample, this clonotype turned up many times. This may be a read error, as it is one base from a much larger clone. This sequence joins TRBV5-1 and TRBJ1-1, with D hard to call. The length of the CDR3 is 11 residues. Germline-derived CDR1 and CDR2 are SGHRS and YFSETQ. The CDR3 DNA reads TGCGCCAACAGCTTGGTAGTTAAAGCTTTCTTT. This translates into CANSLVVKAFF.

This clonotype was picked up many times. The rearrangement joins TRBV7-2 to TRBJ2-7, with D maybe TRBD1 (5 bases). Trimming left V 5 bases short and J 3 bases short, with 14 bases between. Germline values: CDR1 SGHTA, CDR2 FQGNSA. This CDR3 has 14 amino acids. CDR3 DNA sequence: TGTGCCAGCAGCCACCCCGGACAATACTACGAGCAGTACTTC. Amino acids: CASSHPGQYYEQYF. Using reference TRBV7-2 and TRBJ2-7 for the parts outside the CDR3, the full variable domain is GAGVSQSPSNKVTEKGKDVELRCDPISGHTALYWYRQSLGQGLEFLIYFQGNSAPDKSGLPSDRFSAERTGGSVSTLTIQRTQQEDSAVYLCASSHPGQYYEQYFGPGTRLTVT.

In this sample, this clonotype turned up many times. This chain connects TRBV6-1 to TRBJ2-7, with no clear D. V lost 8 bases to trimming and J lost 2 bases, with 13 bases between them. Germline values: CDR1 MNHNS, CDR2 SASEGT. CDR3 size: 13 residues. The chain's CDR3 is CASAFEPPYEQYF. The CDR3 coding sequence is TGTGCCAGCGCATTTGAACCCCCCTACGAGCAGTACTTC.

The table lists this clonotype with a few counts. This chain joins TRBV5-1 and TRBJ2-1, with 8 bases aligning to TRBD2. Germline-derived CDR1 and CDR2 are SGHRS and YFSETQ. Trimming removed 0 bases from V and 8 bases from J; junction bases left unmatched: 7. The CDR3 extends over 15 amino acids. This CDR3 is CASSLGAGGTDEQFF. The CDR3 DNA is TGCGCCAGCAGCTTGGGGGCGGGAGGAACGGATGAGCAGTTCTTC.

About this clonotype: A single base separates this from a much larger clone, so it may be a read error. The chain couples TRBV5-1 to TRBJ1-2; possibly TRBD1 for D (6 bases). The CDR3 totals 16 residues. The germline V gene encodes CDR1 SGHRS and CDR2 YFSETQ. The CDR3: CASSLEGGSLDYGHTF. Written as DNA, the CDR3 is TGCGCCAGCAGCTTGGAGGGGGGGTCATTGGACTATGGCCACACCTTC.

This clonotype was seen at least ten times. One junction end disagrees with the germline gene, perhaps due to a read error. The chain links TRBV20-1 to TRBJ2-7; D is possibly TRBD2 (6 bases). Germline V lookup: CDR1 DFQATT, CDR2 SNEGSKA (reference sequence). This CDR3 comprises 14 residues. CDR3 amino acids: CSARARGKVYEQYF. CDR3 DNA: TGCAGTGCCAGAGCACGGGGGAAAGTCTACGAGCAGTACTTC.

There are a few counts of this clonotype. The chain combines TRBV6-1 with TRBJ1-3; D unresolved. Germline assignment: CDR1 MNHNS and CDR2 SASEGT. This CDR3 is built from 16 residues. V lost 7 bases to trimming and J lost 2 bases, with 18 bases between them. The DNA for the CDR3 is TGTGCCAGCATAAATTGGACCAGACTCCCTGGAAACACCATATATTTT. As protein: CASINWTRLPGNTIYF.

The rearrangement joins TRBV13 to TRBJ2-3, with 9 nucleotides matching TRBD2. Germline values: CDR1 PRHDT, CDR2 FYEKMQ (reference sequence). The CDR3 runs 15 residues. V lost 3 bases and J lost 4; bases outside the gene matches: 5. The CDR3 DNA reads as TGTGCCAGCAGCTTCCCTAGCGGGAAGGCAGATACGCAGTATTTT. As protein: CASSFPSGKADTQYF.

This clonotype has a count of ten or more. V and J are TRBV12-3 or TRBV12-4 and TRBJ2-3; 7 positions match TRBD1. V lost 6 bases and J lost 0; bases outside the gene matches: 6. CDR3 size: 15 residues. The CDR3: CASSTGATSTDTQYF. The CDR3 DNA follows: TGTGCCAGCAGCACAGGGGCGACTAGCACAGATACGCAGTATTTT.

Only a few counts were recorded for this clonotype. The chain is built from TRBV6-6 and TRBJ2-5; D gene uncertain. Trimming took 0 bases from V and 7 from J, leaving 15 bases between them. Germline V CDR1 and CDR2: MNHNY, SVGAGI (reference sequence). This CDR3 is 15 amino acids long. CDR3 coding DNA: TGTGCCAGCAGTTACTCGGCAGGAGTACAGCGGACCCAGTACTTC. This translates into CASSYSAGVQRTQYF.

This clonotype appeared once. The chain links TRBV12-3 or TRBV12-4 to TRBJ1-6, with D maybe TRBD1 (5 bases). V was cut by 3 bases and J by 5 bases, with 8 bases left in between. There are 14 residues in the CDR3. The CDR3 DNA reads as TGTGCCAGCAGTTTGGGGGGGGATAATTCACCCCTCCACTTT. Translating it yields CASSLGGDNSPLHF.